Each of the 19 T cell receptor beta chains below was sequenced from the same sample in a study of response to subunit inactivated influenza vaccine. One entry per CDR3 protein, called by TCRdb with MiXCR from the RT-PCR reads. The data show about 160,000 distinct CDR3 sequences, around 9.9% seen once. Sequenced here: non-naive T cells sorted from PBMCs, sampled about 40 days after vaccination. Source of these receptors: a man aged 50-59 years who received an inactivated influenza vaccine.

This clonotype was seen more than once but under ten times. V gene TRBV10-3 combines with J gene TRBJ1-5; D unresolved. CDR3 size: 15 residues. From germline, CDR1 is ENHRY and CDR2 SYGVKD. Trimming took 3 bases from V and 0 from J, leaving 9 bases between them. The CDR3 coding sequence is TGTGCCATCAGTGAATCGCTATATAGCAATCAGCCCCAGCATTTT. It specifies CAISESLYSNQPQHF.

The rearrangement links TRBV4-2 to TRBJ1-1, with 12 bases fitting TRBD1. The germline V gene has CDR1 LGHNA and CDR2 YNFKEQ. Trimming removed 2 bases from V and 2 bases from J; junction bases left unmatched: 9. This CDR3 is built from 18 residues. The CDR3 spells CASSQTGGTGGVNTEAFF. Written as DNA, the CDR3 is TGTGCCAGCAGCCAAACGGGGGGGACAGGGGGCGTAAACACTGAAGCTTTCTTT.

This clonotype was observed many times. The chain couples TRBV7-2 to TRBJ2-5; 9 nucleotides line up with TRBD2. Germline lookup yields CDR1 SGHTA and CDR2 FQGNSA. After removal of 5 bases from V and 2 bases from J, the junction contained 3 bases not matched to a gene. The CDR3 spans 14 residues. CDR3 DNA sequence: TGTGCCAGCAGCCTTCTAGCGGGGCAAGAGACCCAGTACTTC. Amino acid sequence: CASSLLAGQETQYF.

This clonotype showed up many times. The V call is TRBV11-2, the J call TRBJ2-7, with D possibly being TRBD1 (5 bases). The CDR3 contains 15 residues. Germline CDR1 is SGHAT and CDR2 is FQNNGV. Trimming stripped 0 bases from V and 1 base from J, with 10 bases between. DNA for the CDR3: TGTGCCAGCAGCTTAGAAGGGGCAGCTTCCTACGAGCAGTACTTC. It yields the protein CASSLEGAASYEQYF.

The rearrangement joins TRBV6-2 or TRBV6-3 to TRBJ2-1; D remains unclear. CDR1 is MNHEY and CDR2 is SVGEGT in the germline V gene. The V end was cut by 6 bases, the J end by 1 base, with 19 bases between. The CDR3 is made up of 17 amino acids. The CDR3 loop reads CASSPPGWRPSYNEQFF. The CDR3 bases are TGTGCCAGCAGCCCCCCCGGATGGCGGCCTTCCTACAATGAGCAGTTCTTC.

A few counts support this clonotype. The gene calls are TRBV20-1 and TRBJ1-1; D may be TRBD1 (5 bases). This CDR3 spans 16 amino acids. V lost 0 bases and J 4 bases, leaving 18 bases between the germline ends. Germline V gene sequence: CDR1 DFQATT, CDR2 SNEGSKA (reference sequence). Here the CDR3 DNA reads TGCAGTGCTAGAGATCTTCCGGGAAGGGGTAGCACTGAAGCTTTCTTT. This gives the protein CSARDLPGRGSTEAFF.

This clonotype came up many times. As DNA, the CDR3 is TGTGCCAGCAGCGACCGGACTAACGAGCAGTACTTC. Protein product: CASSDRTNEQYF. This sequence joins TRBV3-1 and TRBJ2-7; maybe TRBD2 (6 bases). There are 12 residues in the CDR3. The ends were cut back, 5 bases at V and 5 bases at J, with 10 bases in the middle. CDR1 is LGHDT, CDR2 YNNKEL, per germline (reference sequence).

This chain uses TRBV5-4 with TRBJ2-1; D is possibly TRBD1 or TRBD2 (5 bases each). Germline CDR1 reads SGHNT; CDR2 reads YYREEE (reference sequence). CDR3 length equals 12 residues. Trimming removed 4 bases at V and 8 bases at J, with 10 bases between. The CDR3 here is CASSVGVDEQFF. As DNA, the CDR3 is TGTGCCAGCAGCGTGGGGGTGGATGAGCAGTTCTTC.

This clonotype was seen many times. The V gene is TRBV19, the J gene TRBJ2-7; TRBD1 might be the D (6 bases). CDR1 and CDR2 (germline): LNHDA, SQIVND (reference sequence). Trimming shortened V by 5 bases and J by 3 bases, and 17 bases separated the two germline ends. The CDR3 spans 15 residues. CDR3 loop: CASSSRGHGFYEQYF. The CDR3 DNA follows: TGTGCCAGTAGTTCCCGGGGACACGGCTTCTACGAGCAGTACTTC.

CDR3 protein: CASSLSYSERYYEQYF. The CDR3 DNA reads as TGTGCCAGCAGTTTATCTTACAGCGAACGATACTACGAGCAGTACTTC. The V call is TRBV28, the J call TRBJ2-7; no clear D. CDR1 is MDHEN, CDR2 SYDVKM, per germline. The CDR3 length is 16 residues. V lost 1 base and J 3 bases, leaving 16 bases between the germline ends.

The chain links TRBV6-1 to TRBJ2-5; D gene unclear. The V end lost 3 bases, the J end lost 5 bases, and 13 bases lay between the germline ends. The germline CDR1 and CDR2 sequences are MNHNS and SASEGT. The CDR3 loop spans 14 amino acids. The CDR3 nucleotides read TGTGCCAGCAGTGATCACCGGGCGGTGGAGACCCAGTACTTC. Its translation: CASSDHRAVETQYF.

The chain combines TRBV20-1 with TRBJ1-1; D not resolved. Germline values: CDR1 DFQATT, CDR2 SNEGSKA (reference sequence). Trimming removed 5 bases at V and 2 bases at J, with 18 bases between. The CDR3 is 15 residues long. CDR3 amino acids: CSALREARTNTEAFF. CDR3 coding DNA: TGCAGTGCTCTAAGGGAGGCCCGAACCAACACTGAAGCTTTCTTT.

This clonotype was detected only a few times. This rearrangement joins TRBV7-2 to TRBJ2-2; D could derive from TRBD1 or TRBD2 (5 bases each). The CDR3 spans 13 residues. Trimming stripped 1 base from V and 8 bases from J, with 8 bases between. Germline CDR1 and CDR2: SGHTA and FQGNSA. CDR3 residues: CASSLDGAGELFF. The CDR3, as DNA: TGTGCCAGCAGCTTAGACGGGGCGGGGGAGCTGTTTTTT.

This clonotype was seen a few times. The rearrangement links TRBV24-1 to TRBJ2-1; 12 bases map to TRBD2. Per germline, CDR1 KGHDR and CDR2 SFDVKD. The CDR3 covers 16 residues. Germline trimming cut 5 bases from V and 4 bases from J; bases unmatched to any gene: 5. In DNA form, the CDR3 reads TGTGCCACCAGTGTTGCTAGCGGGGGGGCTTACAATGAGCAGTTCTTC. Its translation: CATSVASGGAYNEQFF.

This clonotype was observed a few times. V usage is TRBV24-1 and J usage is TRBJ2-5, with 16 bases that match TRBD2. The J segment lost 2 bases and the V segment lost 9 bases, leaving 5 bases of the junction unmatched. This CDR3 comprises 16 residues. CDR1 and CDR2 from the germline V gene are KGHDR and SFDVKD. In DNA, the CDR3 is TGTGCCACCGGGACTAGCGGGAGGGTCGGGCAAGAGACCCAGTACTTC. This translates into CATGTSGRVGQETQYF.

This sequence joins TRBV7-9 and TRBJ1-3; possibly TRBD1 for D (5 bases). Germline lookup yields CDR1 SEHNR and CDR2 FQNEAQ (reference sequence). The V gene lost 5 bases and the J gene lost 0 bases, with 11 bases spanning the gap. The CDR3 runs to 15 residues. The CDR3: CASSPPGHSGNTIYF. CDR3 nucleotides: TGTGCCAGCAGCCCCCCGGGGCACTCTGGAAACACCATATATTTT.

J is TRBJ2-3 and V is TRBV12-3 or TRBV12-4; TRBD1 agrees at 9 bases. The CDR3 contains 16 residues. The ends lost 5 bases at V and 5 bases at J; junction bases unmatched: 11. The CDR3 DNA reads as TGTGCCAGCAGTCCCCTGACAGGGGGTTGGTTAGATACGCAGTATTTT. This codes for CASSPLTGGWLDTQYF.

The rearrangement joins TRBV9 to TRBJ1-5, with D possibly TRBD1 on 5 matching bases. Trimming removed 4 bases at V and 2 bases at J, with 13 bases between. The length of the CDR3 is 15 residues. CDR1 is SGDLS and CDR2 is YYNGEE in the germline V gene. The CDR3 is CASSPHGTGNQPQHF. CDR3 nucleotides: TGTGCCAGCAGCCCCCACGGGACGGGCAATCAGCCCCAGCATTTT.

This chain's CDR3 is CASSPLGGARGEAFF. In nucleotides, the CDR3 is TGTGCCAGCTCACCCCTCGGCGGGGCTAGAGGTGAAGCTTTCTTT. The rearrangement uses TRBV18 and TRBJ1-1, with D possibly TRBD1 on 5 matching bases. Per germline, CDR1 KGHSH and CDR2 LQKENI. Trimming pared 3 bases from V and 7 bases from J, leaving 18 bases between. The CDR3 contains 15 residues.